The 8 T cell receptor beta chains below all came from one sample that was sequenced in a study of vaccination and CD4 T cells after COVID-19. Oncomine TCR Beta short-read sequencing was applied to DNA from cultured CD4+ T cells. From CD4+ T cells that had been cultured, genomic DNA was extracted. TCRdb analysed the PCR reads with MiXCR anew, one entry per CDR3 protein. The sample lists 9,500 or so distinct CDR3 sequences, about 28% occurring once. Antigens of these TCRs are unknown. Treatment: approximately 11-day PBMC culture with coronavirus spike peptide pools or control peptides (ViraFEST assay). CD4+ T lymphocytes from the unexposed donor were collected before the COVID-19 pandemic (2011-2018). Sequenced input: CD4+ T cells from blood, cultured in vitro. These receptors originate from a human donor in good health.

This clonotype counts as medium-sized. CDR3 region: CASTRTGQGLEAFF. The CDR3 DNA reads TGTGCCAGCACTAGAACCGGACAGGGCCTTGAAGCTTTCTTT. This rearrangement joins TRBV6-1 to TRBJ1-1, with 8 bases aligning to TRBD1. The V gene end was trimmed by 7 bases and the J gene end by 7 bases; junction bases not matched to a gene: 11. CDR3 length: 14 residues. CDR1 and CDR2 from the germline V gene are MNHNS and SASEGT.

The rearrangement links TRBV7-2 to TRBJ1-1; perhaps TRBD1 as D (5 bases). The ends were cut back, 3 bases at V and 7 bases at J, with 12 bases in the middle. The CDR3 is made up of 13 amino acids. From germline, CDR1 is SGHTA and CDR2 FQGNSA. The CDR3 DNA reads TGTGCCAGCAGCTTGATATCCGGGGGTGAAGCTTTCTTT. Its protein is CASSLISGGEAFF.

This clonotype has only a few counts. The gene calls are TRBV6-4 and TRBJ2-3; no clear D gene. From germline, CDR1 is MRHNA and CDR2 SNTAGT. This CDR3 comprises 13 residues. Trimming shortened V by 2 bases and J by 1 base, and 4 bases separated the two germline ends. CDR3 sequence reads: CASSDRGTDTQYF. DNA for the CDR3: TGTGCCAGCAGTGACAGGGGCACAGATACGCAGTATTTT.

The J gene is TRBJ2-1, the V gene TRBV11-3; D remains unclear. There are 16 residues in the CDR3. The V gene lost 2 bases and the J gene lost 3 bases, with 14 bases spanning the gap. Germline-derived CDR1 and CDR2 are SGHNT and YENEEA. The chain's CDR3 is CASSLSGDMNYNEQFF. The CDR3 DNA sequence: TGTGCCAGCAGCTTATCGGGCGACATGAACTACAATGAGCAGTTCTTC.

Details on this clonotype: Its ends do not fully match the called genes, so a read error is possible. This chain connects TRBV15 to TRBJ2-7; tentatively, D is TRBD1 (6 bases). CDR3 length equals 13 residues. Germline CDR1 and CDR2: LNHNV and YYDKDF (reference sequence). In DNA, the CDR3 is TGTGTCACCAGCAGGGACACGCGTTACGAGCAGTACTTC. Its protein product is CVTSRDTRYEQYF.

This clonotype was seen a few times. The chain links TRBV5-4 to TRBJ2-1, with a weak D call TRBD1 (5 bases). Trimming pared 1 base from V and 9 bases from J, leaving 14 bases between. This CDR3 spans 14 amino acids. Germline CDR1 and CDR2: SGHNT and YYREEE (reference sequence). CDR3 nucleotide sequence: TGTGCCAGCAGCTTGAGGGCAGGGTTACCTGAGCAGTTCTTC. This sequence encodes CASSLRAGLPEQFF.

This clonotype turned up a few times. The CDR3 DNA is TGCAGTGCCCCTCGGACGTCGAACACCGGGGAGCTGTTTTTT. Translated, it gives CSAPRTSNTGELFF. This rearrangement joins TRBV20-1 to TRBJ2-2; D ambiguous. Germline loops: CDR1 DFQATT, CDR2 SNEGSKA (reference sequence). V dropped 6 bases and J dropped 0 bases, with 11 bases sitting between them. The CDR3 sequence is 14 residues long.

This clonotype appeared once. The chain employs TRBV5-6 and TRBJ2-7, with 9 bases that match TRBD2. Trimming at V came to 4 bases and at J to 6 bases, leaving 11 bases not matched to a gene. The CDR3 sequence is 15 residues long. Germline loops: CDR1 SGHDT, CDR2 YYEEEE. The CDR3 DNA follows: TGTGCCAGCAGCGCGATGGTGGGACTAGCTGGCGAGCAGTACTTC. Encoded protein: CASSAMVGLAGEQYF.